The source of this T cell receptor beta chain is a study of shared clonotypes between healthy human individuals. CDR1 LNHDA and CDR2 SQIVND come from the germline V gene (reference sequence). J gave up 4 bases and V 6 bases, and 6 bases lay outside the gene matches. The CDR3 is 13 amino acids. Only in-frame clones appear in the TCRdb table, and some are missing; sequencing was by immunoSEQ multiplex PCR. The sample carries millions of clones, around 95% recorded once. Concerning this clone itself: The antigen is unknown.

General study results and limits: In having few donors, the study represented limited genetic and exposure-history diversity. In general, naive subsets displayed greater estimated richness than memory subsets did.

The sequenced sample was naive CD4+ T cells sorted from blood. Sample subset: CD45RA+ positively selected. The origin of this receptor is a man aged 18 to 29 in good health. The chain recombines TRBV19 with TRBJ2-7, with 7 bases matching TRBD1. The CDR3 protein is CASRLQQGYEQYF. For the CDR3, the DNA is TGTGCCAGTAGACTACAACAGGGGTACGAGCAGTACTTC.